These T cell receptor beta chains were read from a single sample in a study of human T cells and chemical hapten exposure. MiXCR was run by TCRdb on the RACE reads, yielding one entry per CDR3 protein. Among about 55,000 distinct CDR3 sequences, around 9.4% were seen once, and the ten largest hold 1.7%. The input for sequencing was whole blood, taken in connection with sensitization to the hapten diphenylcyclopropenone (DPC). Receptors were obtained from a woman between 45 and 65 years old with alopecia areata. Some clones in this sample may be carry-over from other donors' samples. The CDR3 runs from the conserved cysteine through the conserved F or W. A D gene is named only where the DNA matches it firmly. The size entry is marked missing in some rows and otherwise reads once, few, many or a size class.

TRBV27	TRBJ2-7	NA	TRBD1	CASSQWTGVSSYEQYF	TGTGCCAGCAGTCAGTGGACAGGGGTTTCCTCCTACGAGCAGTACTTC
TRBV2	TRBJ2-7	few	NA	CASSYSTESYEQYF	TGTGCCAGCAGTTACAGTACAGAATCCTACGAGCAGTACTTC
TRBV28	TRBJ1-2	many	NA	CASSLLRPPHSGYTF	TGTGCCAGCAGTTTACTCCGACCACCCCACAGTGGCTACACCTTC
TRBV5-1	TRBJ1-2	NA	NA	CASSLAPNNYGYTF	TGCGCCAGCAGCTTGGCCCCAAACAACTATGGCTACACCTTC
TRBV28	TRBJ2-2	NA	NA	CASLEGTGTGELFF	TGTGCCAGCCTCGAGGGCACGGGCACCGGGGAGCTGTTTTTT
TRBV18	TRBJ1-5	many	NA	CASSPAGGSNQPQHF	TGTGCCAGCTCACCGGCGGGGGGTAGCAATCAGCCCCAGCATTTT
TRBV29-1	TRBJ2-2	few	NA	CSVDAANTGELFF	TGCAGCGTTGACGCAGCGAACACCGGGGAGCTGTTTTTT
TRBV20-1	TRBJ2-3	few	TRBD2	CSARLAGRTDTQYF	TGCAGTGCTAGGCTAGCGGGTCGCACAGATACGCAGTATTTT
TRBV10-1	TRBJ2-1	NA	NA	CASSESGETHLQFF	TGCGCCAGCAGTGAGTCAGGCGAGACCCACTTGCAGTTCTTC
TRBV11-3	TRBJ2-1	NA	TRBD2	CASSLTSGSSYNEQFF	TGTGCCAGCAGCTTGACTAGCGGGAGCTCCTACAATGAGCAGTTCTTC
TRBV6-6	TRBJ2-7	few	TRBD1	CASNRGMGEQYF	TGTGCCAGCAACAGGGGGATGGGCGAGCAGTACTTC
TRBV27	TRBJ2-7	NA	NA	CASSTGYEQYF	TGTGCCAGCAGTACCGGCTACGAGCAGTACTTC
TRBV14	TRBJ1-1	many	NA	CASSDIYGTEAFF	TGTGCCAGCAGTGACATATACGGGACTGAAGCTTTCTTT
TRBV4-3	TRBJ2-7	NA	TRBD2	CASSQALPSGGTISYEQYF	TGCGCCAGCAGCCAAGCTCTCCCTAGCGGGGGGACAATCTCCTACGAGCAGTACTTC
TRBV20-1	TRBJ2-3	NA	NA	CSASIQRPTDTQYF	TGCAGTGCTAGTATTCAGCGACCCACAGATACGCAGTATTTT
TRBV11-2	TRBJ2-5	NA	TRBD1	CASSQQGTETQYF	TGTGCCAGCAGCCAACAGGGGACAGAGACCCAGTACTTC
TRBV7-2	TRBJ2-4	many	TRBD2	CASSLESGGAGNIQYF	TGTGCCAGCAGCTTAGAGAGCGGGGGGGCCGGAAACATTCAGTACTTC
TRBV2	TRBJ2-2	NA	NA	CASRSDRGELFF	TGTGCCAGCAGGTCGGATCGCGGGGAGCTGTTTTTT
TRBV3-1	TRBJ2-1	NA	NA	CASSQAGRGTYNEQFF	TGTGCCAGCAGCCAAGCGGGCAGGGGTACCTACAATGAGCAGTTCTTC
TRBV5-1	TRBJ2-7	NA	TRBD2	CASSRGLPPYEQYF	TGCGCCAGCAGCCGGGGACTACCTCCCTACGAGCAGTACTTC
TRBV11-2	TRBJ1-4	few	NA	CASSSFGTEKLFF	TGTGCCAGCAGCTCGTTCGGCACCGAAAAACTGTTTTTT
TRBV5-1	TRBJ1-5	few	NA	CASSLSPEQPQHF	TGCGCCAGCAGCTTGTCGCCCGAGCAGCCCCAGCATTTT